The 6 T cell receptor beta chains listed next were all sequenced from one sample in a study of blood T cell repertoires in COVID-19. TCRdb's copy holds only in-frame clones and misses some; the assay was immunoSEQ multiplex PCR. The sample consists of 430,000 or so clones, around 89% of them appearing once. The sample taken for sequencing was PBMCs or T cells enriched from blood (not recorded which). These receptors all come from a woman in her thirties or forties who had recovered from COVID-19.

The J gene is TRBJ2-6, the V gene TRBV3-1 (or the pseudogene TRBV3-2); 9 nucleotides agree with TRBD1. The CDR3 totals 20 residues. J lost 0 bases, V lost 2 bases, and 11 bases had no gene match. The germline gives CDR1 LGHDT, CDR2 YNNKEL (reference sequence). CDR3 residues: CASSQIAPGQGFSGANVLTF. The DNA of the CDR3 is TGTGCCAGCAGCCAAATAGCTCCGGGACAGGGATTCTCTGGGGCCAACGTCCTGACTTTC.

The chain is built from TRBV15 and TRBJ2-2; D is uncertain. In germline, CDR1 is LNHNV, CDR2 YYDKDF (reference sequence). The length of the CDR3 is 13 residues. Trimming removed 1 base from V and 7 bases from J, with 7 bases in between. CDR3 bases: TGTGCCACCAGCAGAGTTCGCGACGGGGAGCTGTTTTTT. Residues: CATSRVRDGELFF.

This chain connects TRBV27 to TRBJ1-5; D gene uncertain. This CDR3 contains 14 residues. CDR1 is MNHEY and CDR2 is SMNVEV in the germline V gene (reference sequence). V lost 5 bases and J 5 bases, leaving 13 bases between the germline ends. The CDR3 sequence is CASSQDAGYQPQHF. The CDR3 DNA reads TGTGCCAGCAGTCAGGATGCAGGATATCAGCCCCAGCATTTT.

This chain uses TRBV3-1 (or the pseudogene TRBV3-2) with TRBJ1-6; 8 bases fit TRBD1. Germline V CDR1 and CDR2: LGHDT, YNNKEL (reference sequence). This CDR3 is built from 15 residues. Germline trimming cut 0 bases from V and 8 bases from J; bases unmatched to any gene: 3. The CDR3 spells CASSQDSDRDSPLHF. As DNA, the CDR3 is TGTGCCAGCAGCCAAGATTCGGACAGGGATTCACCCCTCCACTTT.

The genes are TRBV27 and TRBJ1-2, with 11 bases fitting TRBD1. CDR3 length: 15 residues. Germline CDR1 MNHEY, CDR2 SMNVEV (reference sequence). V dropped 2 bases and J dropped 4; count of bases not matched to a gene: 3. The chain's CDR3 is CASSLGTGGSYGYTF. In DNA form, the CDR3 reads TGTGCCAGCAGTTTAGGGACAGGGGGTTCCTATGGCTACACCTTC.

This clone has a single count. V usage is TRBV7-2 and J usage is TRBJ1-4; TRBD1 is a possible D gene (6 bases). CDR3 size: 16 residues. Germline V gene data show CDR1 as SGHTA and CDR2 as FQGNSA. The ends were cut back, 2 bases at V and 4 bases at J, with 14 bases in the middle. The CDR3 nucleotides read TGTGCCAGCAGCTTAAGTGTTGGCAGGGGTAATGAAAAACTGTTTTTT. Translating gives CASSLSVGRGNEKLFF.